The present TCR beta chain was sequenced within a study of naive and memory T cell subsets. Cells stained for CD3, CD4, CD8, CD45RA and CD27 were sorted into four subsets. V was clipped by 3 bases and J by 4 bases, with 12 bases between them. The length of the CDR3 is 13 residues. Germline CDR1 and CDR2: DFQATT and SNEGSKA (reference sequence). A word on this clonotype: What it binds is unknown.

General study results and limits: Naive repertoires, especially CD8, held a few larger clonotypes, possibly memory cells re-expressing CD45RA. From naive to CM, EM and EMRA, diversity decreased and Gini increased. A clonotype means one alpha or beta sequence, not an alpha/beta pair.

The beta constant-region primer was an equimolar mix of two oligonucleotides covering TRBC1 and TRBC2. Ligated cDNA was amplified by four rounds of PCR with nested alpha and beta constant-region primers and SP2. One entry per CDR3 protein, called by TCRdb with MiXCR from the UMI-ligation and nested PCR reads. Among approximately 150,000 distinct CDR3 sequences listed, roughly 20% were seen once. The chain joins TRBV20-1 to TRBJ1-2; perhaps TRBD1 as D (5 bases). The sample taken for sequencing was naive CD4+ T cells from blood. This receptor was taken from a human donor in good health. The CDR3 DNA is TGCAGTGCTAGCCGGGCAGGGACCTATGGCTACACCTTC. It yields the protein CSASRAGTYGYTF.